This is a list of T cell receptor beta chains from one sample in a study of T cell responses to AZD1222 COVID-19 vaccine. Clones were read by immunoSEQ multiplex PCR, and TCRdb kept only the in-frame ones, dropping some. The sample contains around 140,000 clones, about nine tenths of which appear only once. Here the sequenced sample was peripheral blood, taken on day 0 of AZD1222 vaccination. These receptors all come from an adult in good health. Both conserved end residues are part of each CDR3. Fields, in order: D gene, J gene, V gene, clone size, CDR3 protein, CDR3 DNA. D genes are given only for firm matches. Clone size, where shown, is once, few, many, or a class for clones that have expanded.

>.|TRBJ2-1|TRBV28|.
CASSGGGPTNEQFF
TGTGCCAGCAGTGGCGGAGGTCCTACCAATGAGCAGTTCTTC
>.|TRBJ2-3|TRBV9|.
CASSVGDTQYF
TGTGCCAGCAGCGTAGGAGATACGCAGTATTTT
>.|TRBJ1-1|TRBV19|.
CASSIGGGTEAFF
TGTGCCAGTAGTATAGGCGGGGGCACTGAAGCTTTCTTT
>.|TRBJ1-4|TRBV27|.
CASSPNGAVRYEKLFF
TGTGCCAGCAGCCCTAACGGGGCGGTGCGATACGAAAAACTGTTTTTT
>.|TRBJ2-3|TRBV4-2|once
CASSLHQAGRGLDTQYF
TGTGCCAGCAGCCTCCATCAGGCGGGTCGGGGTTTAGATACGCAGTATTTT
>.|TRBJ2-2|TRBV6-5|.
CASADTGELFF
TGTGCCAGCGCGGATACCGGGGAGCTGTTTTTT
>.|TRBJ1-4|TRBV5-1|.
CASGAVAGLNEKLFF
TGCGCCAGTGGCGCTGTGGCCGGGCTTAATGAAAAACTGTTTTTT
>.|TRBJ2-2|TRBV6-5|.
CASTHRGASGGELFF
TGTGCCAGCACCCATCGGGGGGCTTCGGGCGGGGAGCTGTTTTTT
>.|TRBJ2-1|TRBV7-9|few
CASSNRDSPTWNEQFF
TGTGCCAGCAGCAACCGGGACTCCCCCACTTGGAATGAGCAGTTCTTC
>TRBD1|TRBJ2-7|TRBV11-3|once
CASTGDRGHLGSYEQYF
TGTGCCAGCACCGGGGACAGGGGACACCTGGGGTCCTACGAGCAGTACTTC
>.|TRBJ2-5|TRBV5-6|.
CASSLGQLVIPRETQYF
TGTGCCAGCAGCTTGGGGCAACTAGTTATTCCACGGGAGACCCAGTACTTC
>.|TRBJ1-6|TRBV27|.
CASSPRSLNSPLHF
TGTGCCAGCAGCCCCAGGTCTTTAAATTCACCCCTCCACTTT
>.|TRBJ2-1|TRBV9|.
CASSVDGGGLMEQFF
TGTGCCAGCAGCGTAGACGGTGGAGGGTTAATGGAGCAGTTCTTC
>.|TRBJ1-1|TRBV10-1|once
CASSETGFTEAFF
TGCGCCAGCAGTGAGACAGGGTTCACTGAAGCTTTCTTT
>.|TRBJ1-1|TRBV30|.
CAWRKDRGAGISAFF
TGTGCCTGGAGGAAGGATCGGGGCGCCGGGATCAGTGCTTTCTTT
>.|TRBJ1-5|TRBV18|.
CASSRDVYQPQHF
TGTGCCAGCTCACGGGACGTCTATCAGCCCCAGCATTTT
>.|TRBJ2-7|TRBV7-9|.
CASSLLSGGDYEQYF
TGTGCCAGCAGCTTACTCAGTGGGGGAGACTACGAGCAGTACTTC
>.|TRBJ1-2|TRBV5-1|.
CASSSNYGYTF
TGCGCCAGCAGCTCTAACTATGGCTACACCTTC
>.|TRBJ2-7|TRBV21-1|.
CASSKAGHPSSYEQYF
TGTGCCAGCAGCAAAGCGGGACATCCGAGCTCCTACGAGCAGTACTTC
>TRBD1|TRBJ2-6|TRBV19|.
CASTKPGQGAWGANVLTF
TGTGCCAGTACCAAGCCGGGACAGGGGGCGTGGGGGGCCAACGTCCTGACTTTC
>.|TRBJ2-2|TRBV30|once
CAWSPPPGELFF
TGTGCCTGGTCCCCCCCTCCCGGGGAGCTGTTTTTT
>TRBD1|TRBJ1-5|TRBV6-5|.
CASSPTGVSQPQHF
TGTGCCAGCAGTCCTACAGGGGTCAGCCAGCCCCAGCATTTT
>.|TRBJ1-2|TRBV19|.
CASGDGRNYGYTF
TGTGCCAGCGGGGACGGTAGAAACTATGGCTACACCTTC
>TRBD1|TRBJ2-7|TRBV29-1|few
CSVTSGQGAKQYF
TGCAGCGTAACTTCGGGACAGGGGGCAAAGCAGTACTTC
>.|TRBJ1-5|TRBV7-9|.
CASSLDGTLSQPQHF
TGTGCCAGCAGCCTAGACGGGACCTTGAGTCAGCCCCAGCATTTT
>TRBD1|TRBJ1-4|TRBV5-1|.
CASRQDGTANEKLFF
TGCGCCAGCAGACAAGACGGGACAGCTAATGAAAAACTGTTTTTT
>.|TRBJ1-4|TRBV6-5|.
CASSASGEKLFF
TGTGCCAGCAGCGCAAGCGGTGAAAAACTGTTTTTT
>TRBD1|TRBJ2-5|TRBV19|.
CASSIGTGGPSWETQYF
TGTGCCAGTAGTATTGGGACAGGGGGGCCAAGTTGGGAGACCCAGTACTTC
>.|TRBJ2-7|TRBV30|.
CAWSVPGGLLSYEQYF
TGTGCCTGGAGTGTACCTGGAGGGTTACTTTCCTACGAGCAGTACTTC
>.|TRBJ2-1|TRBV19|.
CASSTGYSYNEQFF
TGTGCCAGTTCTACAGGGTACTCCTACAATGAGCAGTTCTTC
>.|TRBJ2-1|TRBV27|few
CASSLSGGQGNEQFF
TGTGCCAGCAGTTTATCAGGAGGCCAGGGCAATGAGCAGTTCTTC
>.|TRBJ1-6|TRBV5-5|.
CASILQGASYNSPLHF
TGTGCCAGCATCCTACAGGGAGCCTCCTATAATTCACCCCTCCACTTT
>.|TRBJ1-1|TRBV19|.
CASSKQSPLTEAFF
TGTGCCAGTAGTAAACAGAGTCCTCTGACGGAAGCTTTCTTT
>.|TRBJ1-4|TRBV2|.
CASSESTAQNEKLFF
TGTGCCAGCAGTGAAAGTACAGCCCAAAATGAAAAACTGTTTTTT
>.|TRBJ1-5|TRBV15|.
CATSRGGLRANQPQHF
TGTGCCACCAGCAGAGGTGGGCTCAGGGCCAATCAGCCCCAGCATTTT
>.|TRBJ1-1|TRBV25-1|.
CASTPIGQGVAFF
TGTGCCAGCACGCCTATTGGGCAGGGAGTAGCTTTCTTT
>TRBD1|TRBJ2-7|TRBV12-3/TRBV12-4|.
CASSRDSYEQYF
TGTGCCAGCAGTCGGGACAGCTACGAGCAGTACTTC
>.|TRBJ2-5|TRBV4-2|.
CASSQGGEETQYF
TGTGCCAGCAGCCAAGGTGGGGAAGAGACCCAGTACTTC
>.|TRBJ1-1|TRBV28|.
CASIPPNGGAFF
TGTGCCAGCATCCCACCGAATGGTGGAGCTTTCTTT
>.|TRBJ1-2|TRBV7-3|once
CASSLTLGGDGYTF
TGTGCCAGCAGCTTAACTCTTGGTGGTGATGGCTACACCTTC
>.|TRBJ2-7|TRBV21-1|.
CASSSGPGTESYEQYF
TGTGCCAGCAGCTCAGGACCGGGGACAGAGTCCTACGAGCAGTACTTC
>.|TRBJ1-2|TRBV30|.
CAWSVALYGYTF
TGTGCCTGGAGTGTAGCCCTCTATGGCTACACCTTC
>TRBD2|TRBJ2-7|TRBV7-8|.
CASSFGGGWNYEQYF
TGTGCCAGCAGCTTCGGCGGGGGGTGGAACTACGAGCAGTACTTC
>.|TRBJ1-5|TRBV6-1|.
CASSEFGGQPQHF
TGTGCCAGCAGTGAGTTCGGGGGTCAGCCCCAGCATTTT
>.|TRBJ1-6|TRBV14|.
CASSQRGLGSPLHF
TGTGCCAGCAGCCAACGGGGGTTAGGGTCACCCCTCCACTTT
>.|TRBJ1-4|TRBV6-5|.
CASSLSTNEKLFF
TGTGCCAGCAGTTTGTCCACTAATGAAAAACTGTTTTTT
>TRBD2|TRBJ2-3|TRBV3-1/TRBV3-2|.
CASSRSGGGTDTQYF
TGTGCCAGCAGCCGAAGCGGGGGGGGCACAGATACGCAGTATTTT
>TRBD1|TRBJ1-5|TRBV18|.
CASSPPGGQGNQPQHF
TGTGCCAGCTCACCACCAGGAGGACAGGGCAATCAGCCCCAGCATTTT
>.|TRBJ1-2|TRBV11-2|.
CASSRSGGYGYTF
TGTGCCAGCAGCCGATCGGGAGGCTATGGCTACACCTTC
>TRBD1|TRBJ2-5|TRBV7-9|.
CASSLGRGQGVQTQYF
TGTGCCAGCAGCTTAGGGAGGGGACAGGGTGTTCAGACCCAGTACTTC
>TRBD2|TRBJ2-2|TRBV7-3|.
CASSLGGGNTGELFF
TGTGCCAGCAGCTTAGGCGGGGGGAACACCGGGGAGCTGTTTTTT
>.|TRBJ1-5|TRBV15|.
CATSRGSTSGMEQPQHF
TGTGCCACCAGCAGAGGCTCCACGTCAGGGATGGAACAGCCCCAGCATTTT
>.|TRBJ1-6|TRBV5-4|.
CASSLIGGGGNSPLHF
TGTGCCAGCAGCTTGATTGGGGGAGGAGGTAATTCACCCCTCCACTTT
>TRBD1|TRBJ1-2|TRBV25-1|.
CASSDSGNRGSGYTF
TGTGCCAGCAGTGATTCGGGAAACAGGGGGTCCGGCTACACCTTC
>.|TRBJ1-2|TRBV27|.
CASSLGLHYGYTF
TGTGCCAGCAGTTTAGGGCTGCACTATGGCTACACCTTC
>.|TRBJ2-3|TRBV3-1/TRBV3-2|.
CASSFDSDTQYF
TGTGCCAGCAGCTTCGACTCAGATACGCAGTATTTT
>.|TRBJ1-5|TRBV2|.
CASSAGQNNQPQHF
TGTGCCAGCAGCGCTGGACAGAACAATCAGCCCCAGCATTTT